This T cell receptor beta chain was captured by sequencing in a study of blood T cell repertoires in COVID-19. Study context: The study drew acute and convalescent COVID-19 samples from the United States, Italy and Spain. In each case, the material was cDNA or gDNA derived from T cells, B-cell-depleted T cells, or PBMCs.

In the authors' methods: Amplifying reference gene primers gave estimates of nucleated cell counts. The data were produced by immunoSEQ multiplex PCR, yet TCRdb's version contains in-frame clones alone and is incomplete. The V and J calls and clone size are taken from that table; D and trimming were inferred from the DNA. This sample has 150,000 to 160,000 clones, with 80% found just once. V was clipped by 4 bases and J by 5 bases, with 14 bases between them. This CDR3 region has 15 residues. The germline gives CDR1 KGHSH, CDR2 LQKENI. The receptor comes from a man aged 55-75 years with acute or convalescent COVID-19. V gene TRBV18 combines with J gene TRBJ1-4; D remains unclear. Sequenced material: peripheral blood. The DNA for the CDR3 is TGTGCCAGCTCACTACCACCCCCTAGGAATGAAAAACTGTTTTTT. This codes for CASSLPPPRNEKLFF. The variable domain in full, with the rest retrieved from reference TRBV18 and TRBJ1-4, is NAGVMQNPRHLVRRRGQEARLRCSPMKGHSHVYWYRQLPEEGLKFMVYLQKENIIDESGMPKERFSAEFPKEGPSILRIQQVVRGDSAAYFCASSLPPPRNEKLFFGSGTQLSVL.